This paragraph reports one TCR beta chain. Its matching antigen is unknown. This record belongs to a study of T cell responses to AZD1222 COVID-19 vaccine. Germline V gene sequence: CDR1 LNHNV, CDR2 YYDKDF (reference sequence). The CDR3 covers 16 residues. The V and J ends lost 0 bases and 7 bases, in that order; junction bases with no gene match: 9. Study-level findings and limits: With two AZD1222 doses given, Spike-specific TCR breadth and depth both rose. Clonal diversity may have been underestimated in mostly white British donors. Across spike, vaccine-associated CD4 TCRs were found, dominant at 160-218 and 743-854. The peak T cell response came first, and repertoires were sampled only after it.

TCRdb's table, derived via immunoSEQ multiplex PCR, lists solely in-frame clones and lacks some. Found here are 110,000 or so clones, around nine tenths of them singletons; the top ten hold over 4%. Sequencing used peripheral blood, obtained 28 days after the second dose of the MenACWY control vaccine. The origin of this receptor is an adult who received the MenACWY meningococcal vaccine as a control. The rearrangement uses TRBV15 and TRBJ1-2; TRBD1 matches 9 bases. The CDR3 loop is CATSRDRGRDRVGYTF. CDR3 coding DNA: TGTGCCACCAGCAGAGATAGGGGTCGGGACAGGGTTGGCTACACCTTC.